The clone carrying this T cell receptor beta chain occurred a few times. The table came from immunoSEQ multiplex PCR; TCRdb's copy has only in-frame clones and leaves some out. This table has 2 million to 2.5 million clones, about 95% appearing once. The data are from a study of shared clonotypes between healthy human individuals. CD45RO-negative, CCR7-selected cells formed the naive CD8 fraction, which excluded terminally differentiated effector memory CD45RA+ cells. Healthy adults negative for HIV, lacking recent acute infections or vaccinations, served as donors. The CDR3 extends over 14 amino acids. Trimming took off 7 bases at V and 8 bases at J, with 20 bases between the two ends. Germline V gene lookup returns CDR1 MDHEN and CDR2 SYDVKM.

Sequencing input: naive CD8+ T cells sorted from blood. This chain connects TRBV28 to TRBJ1-2; no clear D. This TCR was sampled from a man in his late teens or twenties in good health. The CDR3 DNA follows: TGTGCCAGCACCCCGCCAGCCTCCGCGAGGGGCTACACCTTC. Amino acid sequence: CASTPPASARGYTF.